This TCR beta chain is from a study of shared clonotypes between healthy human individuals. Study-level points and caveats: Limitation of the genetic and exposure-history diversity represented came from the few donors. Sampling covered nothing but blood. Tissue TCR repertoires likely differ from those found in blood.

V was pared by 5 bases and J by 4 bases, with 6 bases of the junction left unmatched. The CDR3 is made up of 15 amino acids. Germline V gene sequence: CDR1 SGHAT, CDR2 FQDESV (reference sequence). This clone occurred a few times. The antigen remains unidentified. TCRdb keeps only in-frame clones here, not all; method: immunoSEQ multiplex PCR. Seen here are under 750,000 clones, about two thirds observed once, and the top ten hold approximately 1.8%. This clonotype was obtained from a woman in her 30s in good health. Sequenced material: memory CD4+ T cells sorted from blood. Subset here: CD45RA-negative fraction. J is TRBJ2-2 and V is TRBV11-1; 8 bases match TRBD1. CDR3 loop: CASSQGQGGTGELFF. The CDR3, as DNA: TGTGCCAGCAGCCAAGGACAGGGAGGCACCGGGGAGCTGTTTTTT.